This TCR beta chain was profiled in a study of PD-L1 blockade in urothelial cancer. Spiking of synthetic TCR analog templates was performed in each PCR. Only in-frame clones appear in the TCRdb table, and some are missing; sequencing was by immunoSEQ multiplex PCR. Of about 100,000 clones detected, about 85% appear once; the ten largest clones hold 2.4%. The CDR3 has 14 residues. The junction had 4 bases not matched to a gene; V was cut back by 2 bases and J by 7 bases. Germline V gene sequence: CDR1 SGHNT, CDR2 YYREEE (reference sequence). The chain couples TRBV5-4 to TRBJ1-1; 11 nucleotides line up with TRBD1. The TCR sequence derives from a man aged 50-60 years with urothelial cancer. The sequencing used PBMCs, collected around atezolizumab (anti-PD-L1) treatment. CDR3 in DNA: TGTGCCAGCAGCTTCGGACAGGGGGCTTTTGAAGCTTTCTTT. Translating gives CASSFGQGAFEAFF.